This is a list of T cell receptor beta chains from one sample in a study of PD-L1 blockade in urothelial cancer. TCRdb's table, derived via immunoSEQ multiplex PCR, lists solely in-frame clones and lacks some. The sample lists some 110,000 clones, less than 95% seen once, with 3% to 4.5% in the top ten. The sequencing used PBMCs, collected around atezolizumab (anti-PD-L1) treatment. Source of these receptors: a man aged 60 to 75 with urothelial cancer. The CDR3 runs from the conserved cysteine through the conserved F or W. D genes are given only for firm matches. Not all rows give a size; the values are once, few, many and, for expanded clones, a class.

CDR3: CASSLGAEGLDTQYF; DNA: TGTGCCAGCAGCTTAGGAGCGGAGGGGTTGGATACGCAGTATTTT; D: NA; J: TRBJ2-3; V: TRBV7-9; size: NA
CDR3: CASSLAAGSYEQYF; DNA: TGCGCCAGCAGCTTGGCGGCGGGGTCCTACGAGCAGTACTTC; D: NA; J: TRBJ2-7; V: TRBV5-1; size: NA
CDR3: CASSPPVYAGVYEQYF; DNA: TGTGCCAGCAGCCCGCCCGTGTATGCGGGGGTCTACGAGCAGTACTTC; D: TRBD2; J: TRBJ2-7; V: TRBV7-9; size: NA
CDR3: CASSDGSGRLDHTQYF; DNA: TGCGCCAGCAGTGATGGAAGCGGCCGGCTAGATCATACGCAGTATTTT; D: NA; J: TRBJ2-3; V: TRBV10-1; size: NA
CDR3: CASSYSPGLGPDTQYF; DNA: TGTGCCAGCAGTTACTCGCCGGGTCTAGGCCCAGATACGCAGTATTTT; D: NA; J: TRBJ2-3; V: TRBV6-5; size: NA
CDR3: CAISALGGNQPQHF; DNA: TGTGCCATCAGTGCCTTGGGCGGCAATCAGCCCCAGCATTTT; D: NA; J: TRBJ1-5; V: TRBV10-3; size: NA
CDR3: CASSLAPASGGDRLGQYF; DNA: TGCGCCAGCAGCTTGGCCCCGGCTAGCGGGGGGGACCGTCTGGGGCAGTACTTC; D: TRBD2; J: TRBJ2-7; V: TRBV5-1; size: NA
CDR3: CASSLDREFVF; DNA: TGTGCCAGCAGCCTGGACCGGGAGTTCGTCTTT; D: NA; J: TRBJ2-3; V: TRBV2; size: NA
CDR3: CSVTGLGDEQYF; DNA: TGCAGCGTGACAGGGTTGGGAGACGAGCAGTACTTC; D: TRBD1; J: TRBJ2-7; V: TRBV29-1; size: NA
CDR3: CASSPPGGNTGELFF; DNA: TGTGCCAGCAGCCCCCCGGGGGGCAACACCGGGGAGCTGTTTTTT; D: NA; J: TRBJ2-2; V: TRBV7-3; size: NA
CDR3: CASSQGLAGGQETQYF; DNA: TGTGCCAGCAGCCAGGGACTAGCGGGGGGCCAAGAGACCCAGTACTTC; D: TRBD2; J: TRBJ2-5; V: TRBV7-2; size: NA
CDR3: CASKVEDTQYF; DNA: TGTGCCAGCAAAGTGGAGGATACGCAGTATTTT; D: NA; J: TRBJ2-3; V: TRBV2; size: NA
CDR3: CASSVASSASSYNEQFF; DNA: TGTGCCAGCAGCGTAGCTAGCAGCGCAAGCTCCTACAATGAGCAGTTCTTC; D: NA; J: TRBJ2-1; V: TRBV9; size: NA
CDR3: CASSQKNRDGLNQPQHF; DNA: TGCGCCAGCAGCCAAAAAAACAGGGATGGGCTCAATCAGCCCCAGCATTTT; D: NA; J: TRBJ1-5; V: TRBV4-1; size: NA
CDR3: CARSKIIEQYF; DNA: TGTGCCAGAAGCAAAATAATCGAGCAGTACTTC; D: NA; J: TRBJ2-7; V: TRBV7-5; size: NA
CDR3: CASSSQLAGVYNEQFF; DNA: TGTGCCAGCAGTTCCCAACTAGCGGGAGTATACAATGAGCAGTTCTTC; D: TRBD2; J: TRBJ2-1; V: TRBV27; size: NA
CDR3: CATRESWGTFQYF; DNA: TGTGCCACCAGAGAGTCCTGGGGGACATTTCAGTACTTC; D: NA; J: TRBJ2-4; V: TRBV15; size: NA
CDR3: CASRPGTGGYEQYF; DNA: TGTGCCAGCAGGCCCGGGACAGGGGGATACGAGCAGTACTTC; D: TRBD1; J: TRBJ2-7; V: TRBV6-6; size: NA
CDR3: CASTPPTVSTYEQYF; DNA: TGTGCCAGCACCCCCCCCACAGTATCTACCTACGAGCAGTACTTC; D: NA; J: TRBJ2-7; V: TRBV6-1; size: NA
CDR3: CASSHPNSGGAQYF; DNA: TGTGCCAGCAGCCACCCAAACAGTGGGGGGGCCCAGTACTTC; D: TRBD2; J: TRBJ2-5; V: TRBV6-5; size: NA
CDR3: CAITSGGGDTEAFF; DNA: TGTGCCATCACCTCAGGCGGGGGAGACACTGAAGCTTTCTTT; D: NA; J: TRBJ1-1; V: TRBV10-3; size: NA
CDR3: CASYRRGEQFF; DNA: TGCGCCAGCTACAGGAGGGGTGAGCAGTTCTTC; D: NA; J: TRBJ2-1; V: TRBV10-1; size: NA
CDR3: CASSEGTGWDEQYF; DNA: TGCGCCAGCAGTGAGGGGACAGGCTGGGACGAGCAGTACTTC; D: TRBD1; J: TRBJ2-7; V: TRBV10-1; size: NA
CDR3: CASSQGLESYEQYF; DNA: TGCGCCAGCAGCCAAGGACTAGAGTCCTACGAGCAGTACTTC; D: NA; J: TRBJ2-7; V: TRBV4-1; size: NA
CDR3: CASSYSDRGETQYF; DNA: TGTGCCAGCAGTTATTCGGACAGGGGCGAGACCCAGTACTTC; D: TRBD1; J: TRBJ2-5; V: TRBV6-5; size: NA
CDR3: CASRSGLASQETQYF; DNA: TGTGCCAGCAGGTCGGGACTAGCGAGCCAAGAGACCCAGTACTTC; D: TRBD2; J: TRBJ2-5; V: TRBV4-2; size: NA
CDR3: CAWSETNYGYTF; DNA: TGTGCCTGGAGCGAGACTAACTATGGCTACACCTTC; D: NA; J: TRBJ1-2; V: TRBV30; size: NA
CDR3: CSERQASTDTQYF; DNA: TGCAGCGAAAGACAGGCTAGCACAGATACGCAGTATTTT; D: NA; J: TRBJ2-3; V: TRBV29-1; size: once
CDR3: CASSSGLAGGFGQFF; DNA: TGTGCCAGCAGTTCGGGACTAGCGGGCGGATTTGGGCAGTTCTTC; D: TRBD2; J: TRBJ2-1; V: TRBV28; size: NA
CDR3: CASVLDRATNEKLFF; DNA: TGTGCCAGCGTCTTAGATCGCGCAACTAATGAAAAACTGTTTTTT; D: NA; J: TRBJ1-4; V: TRBV2; size: NA
CDR3: CASSPAGATYNEQFF; DNA: TGTGCCAGCAGCCCCGCGGGGGCCACCTACAATGAGCAGTTCTTC; D: NA; J: TRBJ2-1; V: TRBV7-6; size: NA
CDR3: CASSARTDTQYF; DNA: TGCGCCAGCAGTGCTCGCACAGATACGCAGTATTTT; D: NA; J: TRBJ2-3; V: TRBV10-1; size: NA
CDR3: CASSKAPWGGACYGYTF; DNA: TGTGCCAGCAGCAAAGCCCCCTGGGGGGGGGCTTGCTATGGCTACACCTTC; D: NA; J: TRBJ1-2; V: TRBV21-1; size: NA
CDR3: CASGYNQPQHF; DNA: TGTGCCTCAGGGTACAATCAGCCCCAGCATTTT; D: NA; J: TRBJ1-5; V: TRBV19; size: NA